The 20 T cell receptor beta chains below come from one sample, sequenced in a study of graft-versus-host responses after intestinal transplantation. Profiling relied on immunoSEQ multiplex PCR, and the TCRdb table lists in-frame clones only, not all of them. The table has roughly 75,000 clones, 75% to 95% seen once; the top ten hold more than 0.075%. What these receptors recognize is not known. The specimen was unstimulated CD4+ T cells sorted from spleen or lymph node cells, collected before intestinal transplant. These receptors came from a human donor who received an intestinal transplant.

The chain employs TRBV7-2 and TRBJ2-1; weak D call: TRBD1 (6 bases). CDR3 length: 18 amino acids. Trimming left V 3 bases short and J 4 bases short, with 22 bases between. Germline V gene data show CDR1 as SGHTA and CDR2 as FQGNSA. CDR3 bases: TGTGCCAGCAGCTTCGCAGGGTCTGGGGGCTGGGGATACAATGAGCAGTTCTTC. This encodes CASSFAGSGGWGYNEQFF.

The genes are TRBV6-5 and TRBJ2-1, with a weak D call TRBD1 (5 bases). In germline, CDR1 is MNHEY, CDR2 SVGAGI. This CDR3 contains 15 residues. The V gene lost 4 bases and the J gene lost 0 bases, with 10 bases spanning the gap. The CDR3 coding sequence is TGTGCCAGCAGTTCCAGGGCGAGCTCCTACAATGAGCAGTTCTTC. Its protein is CASSSRASSYNEQFF.

The chain is built from TRBV5-6 and TRBJ2-7; D might be TRBD2 (6 bases). Deletions cut 2 bases from V and 0 bases from J, with 24 bases between. CDR1 is SGHDT and CDR2 is YYEEEE in the germline V gene. CDR3 size: 19 residues. CDR3 nucleotides: TGTGCCAGCAGCTTAAACCCCGGGGCGCCGGGGGAGAGCTCCTACGAGCAGTACTTC. As protein: CASSLNPGAPGESSYEQYF.

The chain employs TRBV6-6 and TRBJ1-2, with a tentative D call TRBD1 (5 bases). Per germline, CDR1 MNHNY and CDR2 SVGAGI (reference sequence). The CDR3 consists of 14 residues. Trimming left V 0 bases short and J 7 bases short, with 12 bases between. CDR3 in DNA: TGTGCCAGCAGTTACTCCCCAGGGTCGCTTGGCTACACCTTC. Protein: CASSYSPGSLGYTF.

The chain links TRBV5-4 to TRBJ1-1; a possible D gene is TRBD1 (6 bases). The V and J ends lost 0 bases and 3 bases respectively, with 9 bases between them. Germline values: CDR1 SGHNT, CDR2 YYREEE (reference sequence). The CDR3 is 14 amino acids. The CDR3 DNA reads TGTGCCAGCAGCTTGGCGACAGGCTACACTGAAGCTTTCTTT. The encoded protein is CASSLATGYTEAFF. Drawing the rest from reference TRBV5-4 and TRBJ1-1, the complete variable domain is ETGVTQSPTHLIKTRGQQVTLRCSSQSGHNTVSWYQQALGQGPQFIFQYYREEENGRGNFPPRFSGLQFPNYSSELNVNALELDDSALYLCASSLATGYTEAFFGQGTRLTVV.

This rearrangement joins TRBV30 to TRBJ1-1, with 7 bases lining up with TRBD1. J gave up 4 bases and V 8 bases, and 22 bases lay outside the gene matches. CDR1 and CDR2 from the germline V gene are GTSNPN and SVGIG (reference sequence). CDR3 size: 17 residues. The CDR3 sequence: CAGAVQINRGIATEAFF. The CDR3, as DNA: TGTGCCGGGGCCGTACAAATAAACAGGGGAATAGCCACTGAAGCTTTCTTT.

This clone was seen only once. V is TRBV7-2 and J is TRBJ1-1, with 7 bases that match TRBD1. This CDR3 has 12 residues. Germline CDR1 and CDR2: SGHTA and FQGNSA. V shed 4 bases and J 4 bases; nucleotides not matched to a gene: 0. DNA of the CDR3: TGTGCCAGCAGCTACAGGGGCACTGAAGCTTTCTTT. It encodes CASSYRGTEAFF.

The gene calls are TRBV30 and TRBJ2-1; TRBD2 aligns across 8 bases. Trimming removed 1 base from V and 6 bases from J; junction bases left unmatched: 5. The CDR3 length is 14 residues. Germline CDR1 is GTSNPN and CDR2 is SVGIG (reference sequence). CDR3 sequence (DNA): TGTGCCTGGAGTGCAGCGGGGGCCCTCAATGAGCAGTTCTTC. It yields the protein CAWSAAGALNEQFF.

The chain employs TRBV5-6 and TRBJ2-5; 9 bases are shared with TRBD2. This CDR3 spans 15 amino acids. Germline CDR1 reads SGHDT; CDR2 reads YYEEEE. V shed 2 bases, J shed 4 bases, and the junction held 6 bases outside the gene matches. CDR3 bases: TGTGCCAGCAGCTTAATAGCGGGGGTGGGAGAGACCCAGTACTTC. Its translation: CASSLIAGVGETQYF.

The chain uses TRBV30 and TRBJ1-2; 7 bases are a match to TRBD1. The trim removed 1 base at V and 2 bases at J, leaving 1 base unmatched. From germline, CDR1 is GTSNPN and CDR2 SVGIG (reference sequence). The CDR3 runs 13 residues. CDR3: CAWSATGNYGYTF. In nucleotides, the CDR3 is TGTGCCTGGAGTGCGACAGGGAACTATGGCTACACCTTC. Full variable domain (remainder filled in from reference TRBV30 and TRBJ1-2): SQTIHQWPATLVQPVGSPLSLECTVEGTSNPNLYWYRQAAGRGLQLLFYSVGIGQISSEVPQNLSASRPQDRQFILSSKKLLLSDSGFYLCAWSATGNYGYTFGSGTRLTVV.

The rearrangement uses TRBV6-6 and TRBJ2-7; D might be TRBD2 (6 bases). The CDR3 is 14 residues long. Trimming left V 2 bases short and J 2 bases short, with 10 bases between. CDR1 and CDR2 (germline): MNHNY, SVGAGI (reference sequence). This chain's CDR3 is CASSYIGGTYEQYF. The CDR3 nucleotides read TGTGCCAGCAGTTACATCGGGGGAACCTACGAGCAGTACTTC.

The gene calls are TRBV6-5 and TRBJ1-6; tentatively, D is TRBD1 (6 bases). Germline-derived CDR1 and CDR2 are MNHEY and SVGAGI. The CDR3 contains 13 residues. Trimming stripped 7 bases from V and 7 bases from J, with 11 bases between. The CDR3 sequence is CASKGGENSPLHF. CDR3 in DNA: TGTGCCAGCAAGGGGGGGGAAAATTCACCCCTCCACTTT.

V usage is TRBV27 and J usage is TRBJ1-6; maybe TRBD1 (5 bases). Trimming pared 6 bases from V and 9 bases from J, leaving 18 bases between. Germline loops: CDR1 MNHEY, CDR2 SMNVEV (reference sequence). The CDR3 loop spans 15 amino acids. The CDR3 DNA is TGTGCCAGCAGGTTAAGCAGGGTCCCAGGTTCACCCCTCCACTTT. It encodes CASRLSRVPGSPLHF.

The V and J genes are TRBV18 and TRBJ2-7; 9 nucleotides agree with TRBD1. This CDR3 region has 14 residues. After removal of 2 bases from V and 5 bases from J, the junction contained 4 bases not matched to a gene. Per germline, CDR1 KGHSH and CDR2 LQKENI. Written as DNA, the CDR3 is TGTGCCAGCTCACCATCGGGACAGGGACACGAGCAGTACTTC. Translation gives CASSPSGQGHEQYF.

This chain connects TRBV7-7 to TRBJ1-5, with D hard to call. Germline V gene lookup returns CDR1 SSHAT and CDR2 FNYEAQ (reference sequence). This CDR3 region has 18 residues. V was shortened by 4 bases and J by 5 bases, with 24 bases between the two germline ends. CDR3 sequence reads: CASSSHKRSISVDQPQHF. CDR3 coding DNA: TGTGCCAGCAGCTCCCACAAACGATCAATTAGCGTTGATCAGCCCCAGCATTTT.

The J gene is TRBJ1-1, the V gene TRBV2; no clear D gene. Trimming pared 8 bases from V and 3 bases from J, leaving 10 bases between. Germline values: CDR1 SNHLY, CDR2 FYNNEI. This CDR3 contains 12 residues. For the CDR3, the DNA is TGTGCCAGCCTTTTACGGGACACTGAAGCTTTCTTT. Encoded protein: CASLLRDTEAFF.

The V and J genes are TRBV30 and TRBJ1-5, with 8 nucleotides matching TRBD1. V shed 5 bases and J 1 base; nucleotides not matched to a gene: 7. Looked up from germline, CDR1 is GTSNPN and CDR2 is SVGIG (reference sequence). The CDR3 extends over 15 amino acids. CDR3 sequence reads: CAWGVTGGSNQPQHF. The DNA of the CDR3 is TGTGCCTGGGGGGTCACAGGGGGAAGCAATCAGCCCCAGCATTTT.

The chain is built from TRBV5-4 and TRBJ1-1; 7 nucleotides line up with TRBD1. Germline V lookup: CDR1 SGHNT, CDR2 YYREEE (reference sequence). The CDR3 runs to 13 residues. With 3 bases clipped from V and 1 base from J, the junction kept 0 bases outside the gene matches. The DNA of the CDR3 is TGTGCCAGCAGCTGGGACAGGAACACTGAAGCTTTCTTT. This encodes CASSWDRNTEAFF.

The genes are TRBV5-1 and TRBJ2-1; 9 nucleotides align to TRBD2. Germline CDR1 and CDR2: SGHRS and YFSETQ. J gave up 6 bases and V 1 base, and 8 bases lay outside the gene matches. The CDR3 runs 16 residues. This chain's CDR3 is CASSLRLAGGANEQFF. For the CDR3, the DNA is TGCGCCAGCAGCTTGCGACTCGCGGGGGGGGCCAATGAGCAGTTCTTC.

The chain joins TRBV29-1 to TRBJ2-1; D perhaps matches TRBD2 (5 bases). Per the germline V gene, CDR1 is SQVTM and CDR2 is ANQGSEA. The CDR3 loop spans 12 amino acids. V was trimmed by 4 bases and J by 2 bases, leaving 6 bases between them. Here the CDR3 reads CSVAGTYNEQFF. The CDR3 DNA sequence: TGCAGCGTTGCGGGGACCTACAATGAGCAGTTCTTC.